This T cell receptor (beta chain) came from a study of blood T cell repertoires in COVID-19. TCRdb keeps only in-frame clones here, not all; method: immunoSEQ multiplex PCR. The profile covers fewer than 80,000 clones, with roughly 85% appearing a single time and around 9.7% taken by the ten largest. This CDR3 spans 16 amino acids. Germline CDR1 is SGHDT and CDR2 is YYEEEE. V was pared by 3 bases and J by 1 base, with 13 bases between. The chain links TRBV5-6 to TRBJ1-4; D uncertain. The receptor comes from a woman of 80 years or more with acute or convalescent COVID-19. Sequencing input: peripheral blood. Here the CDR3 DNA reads TGTGCCAGCAGCTACGAATTCGGCGGAACTAATGAAAAACTGTTTTTT. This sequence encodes CASSYEFGGTNEKLFF. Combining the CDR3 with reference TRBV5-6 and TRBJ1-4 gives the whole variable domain DAGVTQSPTHLIKTRGQQVTLRCSPKSGHDTVSWYQQALGQGPQFIFQYYEEEERQRGNFPDRFSGHQFPNYSSELNVNALLLGDSALYLCASSYEFGGTNEKLFFGSGTQLSVL.